These 29 T cell receptor beta chains share one sample of origin, sequenced in a study of technical replicates of blood from a few donors. The protocol was immunoSEQ multiplex PCR, while the TCRdb copy is restricted to in-frame clones and leaves out a portion. The data show tens of thousands of clones, nearly 96% seen once. Sequencing was done on a sample of T cells isolated from PBMCs. Every receptor here comes from a human donor in good health.

The V gene is TRBV19, the J gene TRBJ1-5, with D possibly TRBD1 on 6 matching bases. The CDR3 covers 16 residues. V lost 5 bases and J lost 2, with 16 bases in between. CDR1 and CDR2 from the germline V gene are LNHDA and SQIVND (reference sequence). CDR3 loop: CASSSKTGPRNQPQHF. CDR3 in DNA: TGTGCCAGTAGTTCCAAGACAGGCCCCCGCAATCAGCCCCAGCATTTT. The full variable domain, in which reference TRBV19 and TRBJ1-5 provide the parts outside the CDR3, is DGGITQSPKYLFRKEGQNVTLSCEQNLNHDAMYWYRQDPGQGLRLIYYSQIVNDFQKGDIAEGYSVSREKKESFPLTVTSAQKNPTAFYLCASSSKTGPRNQPQHFGDGTRLSIL.

J is TRBJ2-3 and V is TRBV5-4, with 10 bases aligning to TRBD2. V lost 4 bases and J lost 2; bases outside the gene matches: 4. CDR1 is SGHNT and CDR2 is YYREEE in the germline V gene (reference sequence). The CDR3 loop spans 15 amino acids. For the CDR3, the DNA is TGTGCCAGCAGCCGAAGCGGGGGGGCCACAGATACGCAGTATTTT. Protein sequence: CASSRSGGATDTQYF. Using reference TRBV5-4 and TRBJ2-3 for the parts outside the CDR3, the full variable domain is ETGVTQSPTHLIKTRGQQVTLRCSSQSGHNTVSWYQQALGQGPQFIFQYYREEENGRGNFPPRFSGLQFPNYSSELNVNALELDDSALYLCASSRSGGATDTQYFGPGTRLTVL.

The chain joins TRBV10-2 to TRBJ2-3; maybe TRBD2 (6 bases). The V end lost 5 bases, the J end lost 4 bases, and 7 bases lay between the germline ends. The CDR3 is 12 amino acids. Germline CDR1 WSHSY, CDR2 SAAADI. The CDR3 here is CASSTGADTQYF. CDR3 bases: TGCGCCAGCAGTACGGGGGCAGATACGCAGTATTTT.

CDR3 amino acids: CASGRGEQYF. The DNA for the CDR3 is TGTGCCAGCGGGAGGGGGGAGCAGTACTTC. The chain recombines TRBV2 with TRBJ2-7, with a possible D match to TRBD2 (7 bases). The germline V gene encodes CDR1 SNHLY and CDR2 FYNNEI. Trimming cost V 8 bases and J 7 bases, with 9 bases left between them. The CDR3 is made up of 10 amino acids.

The chain couples TRBV27 to TRBJ2-1, with 10 positions matching TRBD2. Trimming cost V 6 bases and J 9 bases; bases outside gene matches: 11. CDR3 length: 15 amino acids. The germline gives CDR1 MNHEY, CDR2 SMNVEV (reference sequence). CDR3 DNA: TGTGCCAGCAGCCGGGGCCTAGCGGGAGTAATTGAGCAGTTCTTC. It encodes CASSRGLAGVIEQFF.

The chain recombines TRBV6-1 with TRBJ1-4; 7 bases are a match to TRBD1. Losses at the gene ends were 1 base for V and 8 bases for J; bases not matched to a gene: 7. Germline V CDR1 and CDR2: MNHNS, SASEGT. The length of the CDR3 is 15 residues. As DNA, the CDR3 is TGTGCCAGCAGTGAAGGGGACAGTAGGTGGGAAAAACTGTTTTTT. Translating gives CASSEGDSRWEKLFF.

This sequence joins TRBV15 and TRBJ2-6, with a possible D match to TRBD1 (5 bases). This CDR3 contains 15 residues. Germline assignment: CDR1 LNHNV and CDR2 YYDKDF (reference sequence). Between the trimmed V and J ends, which lost 1 base and 4 bases, there was a span of 8 bases. CDR3 DNA sequence: TGTGCCACCAGCAGAGGACAGTTCGGGGCCAACGTCCTGACTTTC. This sequence encodes CATSRGQFGANVLTF.

The rearrangement links TRBV7-9 to TRBJ2-2; the match to TRBD1 covers 9 bases. Germline CDR1 SEHNR, CDR2 FQNEAQ (reference sequence). The CDR3 has 15 residues. Trimming took 3 bases from V and 7 from J; bases not matched to a gene: 6. The CDR3 spells CASSFGTGLDGELFF. CDR3 in DNA: TGTGCCAGCAGCTTCGGGACAGGGCTCGACGGGGAGCTGTTTTTT.

This chain uses TRBV29-1 with TRBJ2-7; TRBD1 is a possible D gene (5 bases). This CDR3 comprises 14 residues. With 3 bases removed from V and 0 bases from J, the gap between germline ends came to 12 bases. Germline values: CDR1 SQVTM, CDR2 ANQGSEA. The CDR3 DNA reads TGCAGCGTTGATTCGACCGACAGCTCCTACGAGCAGTACTTC. It encodes CSVDSTDSSYEQYF.

The genes are TRBV11-2 and TRBJ2-5; 13 nucleotides match TRBD2. CDR1 is SGHAT, CDR2 FQNNGV, per germline. The CDR3 totals 17 residues. With 4 bases clipped from V and 5 bases from J, the junction kept 10 bases outside the gene matches. The DNA for the CDR3 is TGTGCCAGCAGCTGGGGGTGGACTAGCGGGAGTAAGGAGACCCAGTACTTC. Its protein is CASSWGWTSGSKETQYF.

This sequence joins TRBV10-3 and TRBJ2-1, with D possibly TRBD2 on 6 matching bases. This CDR3 region has 12 residues. Germline V gene sequence: CDR1 ENHRY, CDR2 SYGVKD. V was trimmed by 10 bases and J by 9 bases, leaving 16 bases between them. CDR3 protein: CATKWEAGEQFF. The CDR3, as DNA: TGTGCCACCAAATGGGAAGCGGGTGAGCAGTTCTTC.

The chain combines TRBV19 with TRBJ2-5; D is possibly TRBD2 (6 bases). The ends were cut back, 7 bases at V and 4 bases at J, with 13 bases in the middle. The CDR3 is 13 residues long. Germline V gene sequence: CDR1 LNHDA, CDR2 SQIVND (reference sequence). CDR3 nucleotide sequence: TGTGCCAGTACCCAAGGGCGGGGAGAGACCCAGTACTTC. It encodes CASTQGRGETQYF.

The chain combines TRBV7-2 with TRBJ2-5; D is unclear. CDR3 length: 12 amino acids. Trimming stripped 5 bases from V and 5 bases from J, with 9 bases between. Germline lookup yields CDR1 SGHTA and CDR2 FQGNSA. The CDR3 spells CASSPTWETQYF. Written as DNA, the CDR3 is TGTGCCAGCAGCCCGACATGGGAGACCCAGTACTTC.

The V gene is TRBV5-8, the J gene TRBJ2-4; D perhaps matches TRBD1 (6 bases). The CDR3 length is 18 residues. V was shortened by 4 bases and J by 1 base, with 21 bases between the two germline ends. Germline lookup yields CDR1 SGHTS and CDR2 YDEGEE. The CDR3 DNA reads as TGTGCCAGCAGCGGGACATATGGGACGGAGGCCGCCAAAAACATTCAGTACTTC. It encodes CASSGTYGTEAAKNIQYF.

In nucleotides, the CDR3 is TGTGCCAGTAGTACCCCCCGGACGGGATACACTGAAGCTTTCTTT. This encodes CASSTPRTGYTEAFF. The J gene is TRBJ1-1, the V gene TRBV19; D uncertain. CDR1 and CDR2 (germline): LNHDA, SQIVND (reference sequence). Trimming removed 4 bases from V and 3 bases from J, with 15 bases in between. The CDR3 consists of 15 residues.

The rearrangement joins TRBV6-5 to TRBJ1-2, with 9 bases aligning to TRBD1. Germline lookup yields CDR1 MNHEY and CDR2 SVGAGI. V shed 5 bases and J 6 bases; nucleotides not matched to a gene: 4. CDR3 size: 13 residues. CDR3 region: CASSLTGGDGYTF. The DNA of the CDR3 is TGTGCCAGCAGTCTGACAGGGGGAGATGGCTACACCTTC.

The chain combines TRBV30 with TRBJ1-2; 9 bases are a match to TRBD1. Trimming cost V 5 bases and J 2 bases; bases outside gene matches: 3. This CDR3 comprises 13 residues. From germline, CDR1 is GTSNPN and CDR2 SVGIG (reference sequence). CDR3 nucleotides: TGTGCCTGGGGGACAGGGTCAAACTATGGCTACACCTTC. This codes for CAWGTGSNYGYTF.

In this sample, this clone turned up a few times. This chain links TRBV5-6 with TRBJ2-3; possibly TRBD2 for D (6 bases). The CDR3 runs to 14 residues. CDR1 and CDR2 from the germline V gene are SGHDT and YYEEEE. Trimming took off 5 bases at V and 7 bases at J, with 17 bases between the two ends. CDR3 in DNA: TGTGCCAGCAGTTCCGCCGGGACTTCAAATACGCAGTATTTT. Protein product: CASSSAGTSNTQYF.

The rearrangement uses TRBV14 and TRBJ2-7, with TRBD2 identical over 7 bases. Germline V lookup: CDR1 SGHDN, CDR2 FVKESK. The CDR3 sequence is 13 residues long. V lost 0 bases to trimming and J lost 11 bases; unmatched junction nucleotides: 7. The CDR3 spells CASSQDLRGSKYF. CDR3 nucleotides: TGTGCCAGCAGCCAAGATCTGCGCGGGAGTAAGTACTTC.

V is TRBV9 and J is TRBJ2-7; tentative D call: TRBD2 (6 bases). The CDR3 sequence is 14 residues long. Deletions cut 0 bases from V and 3 bases from J, with 10 bases between. Germline V gene sequence: CDR1 SGDLS, CDR2 YYNGEE. CDR3: CASSVGSGDYEQYF. The CDR3 region has the DNA TGTGCCAGCAGCGTAGGGTCGGGGGACTACGAGCAGTACTTC.

The chain uses TRBV7-2 and TRBJ1-5, with D possibly matching TRBD1 (5 bases). The V gene's germline CDR1 is SGHTA and CDR2 FQGNSA. CDR3 length: 15 residues. Trimming removed 0 bases at V and 7 bases at J, with 13 bases between. As DNA, the CDR3 is TGTGCCAGCAGCTTAGCGGTCGGGGCGGGGCAGCCCCAGCATTTT. Protein: CASSLAVGAGQPQHF.

The chain carries TRBV4-2 and TRBJ2-3; 15 nucleotides agree with TRBD2. Germline V gives CDR1 LGHNA, CDR2 YNFKEQ. This CDR3 contains 18 residues. The V and J ends lost 3 bases and 6 bases, in that order; junction bases with no gene match: 10. The CDR3 nucleotides are TGTGCCAGCAGCCAGGGACTAGCGGGAGGACTGGTCTCCGATACGCAGTATTTT. Its protein is CASSQGLAGGLVSDTQYF.

The chain joins TRBV2 to TRBJ2-1; tentative D call: TRBD2 (6 bases). Germline loops: CDR1 SNHLY, CDR2 FYNNEI. This CDR3 spans 12 amino acids. Trimming took 6 bases from V and 8 from J, leaving 11 bases between them. The DNA of the CDR3 is TGTGCCAGCAGCCCGGGAGAATATGAGCAGTTCTTC. Translating it yields CASSPGEYEQFF.

The chain carries TRBV7-9 and TRBJ2-3, with TRBD2 matching 8 bases. The germline V gene has CDR1 SEHNR and CDR2 FQNEAQ (reference sequence). This CDR3 has 15 residues. Trimming cost V 5 bases and J 4 bases; bases outside gene matches: 8. The CDR3 sequence is CASSVGTRGSDTQYF. In nucleotides, the CDR3 is TGTGCCAGCAGCGTCGGGACTAGAGGCTCAGATACGCAGTATTTT.

In this sample, this clone turned up once. The chain carries TRBV28 and TRBJ1-5; D perhaps matches TRBD1 (6 bases). V was clipped by 3 bases and J by 8 bases, with 14 bases between them. Germline assignment: CDR1 MDHEN and CDR2 SYDVKM. The CDR3 spans 14 residues. The chain's CDR3 is CASSFGRDTEPQHF. For the CDR3, the DNA is TGTGCCAGCAGTTTTGGCAGGGACACTGAGCCCCAGCATTTT.

This chain connects TRBV28 to TRBJ2-1, with TRBD2 identical over 8 bases. V shed 5 bases and J 7 bases; nucleotides not matched to a gene: 7. The CDR3 has 14 amino acids. CDR1 and CDR2 from the germline V gene are MDHEN and SYDVKM. The CDR3 DNA reads as TGTGCCAGCAGTAGCGGGGGAAATCTTAATGAGCAGTTCTTC. Protein: CASSSGGNLNEQFF.

The rearrangement links TRBV28 to TRBJ2-1, with TRBD2 matching over 8 bases. The CDR3 sequence is 15 residues long. The V segment lost 2 bases and the J segment 1 base; nucleotides outside the gene matches: 1. Germline-derived CDR1 and CDR2 are MDHEN and SYDVKM. CDR3 in DNA: TGTGCCAGCAGTTTAGTAGCGGGGTCCTACAATGAGCAGTTCTTC. Translation: CASSLVAGSYNEQFF.

The V and J genes are TRBV10-1 and TRBJ2-2; D perhaps matches TRBD1 (5 bases). V lost 4 bases and J 0 bases, leaving 15 bases between the germline ends. This CDR3 region has 17 residues. Germline lookup yields CDR1 WNHNN and CDR2 SYGVQD (reference sequence). The CDR3 nucleotides read TGCGCCAGCAGTGGGATAGCAGGGCCTGCGAACACCGGGGAGCTGTTTTTT. Its protein product is CASSGIAGPANTGELFF.

The chain recombines TRBV29-1 with TRBJ1-2, with D maybe TRBD1 (6 bases). This CDR3 has 11 amino acids. Germline CDR1 SQVTM, CDR2 ANQGSEA. The CDR3 sequence: CSSGEEYGYTF. In DNA form, the CDR3 reads TGCAGTTCAGGGGAAGAGTATGGCTACACCTTC.